The sequence of this T cell receptor (beta chain) was determined in a study of cytomegalovirus exposure and HLA in healthy donors. Findings of the study overall: A later analysis showed HLA-associated TCR beta chains outstripping equally common others in clonal expansion. The study reported that TCR beta sequences accurately predicted HLA-A and HLA-B alleles in most subjects.

13 Jbeta primers and 60 Vbeta primers were used for the PCR. The repertoire was sequenced with immunoSEQ multiplex PCR; TCRdb's copy has only in-frame clones and lacks some. The sample consists of 100,000 to 150,000 clones, about 80% of them appearing once. V was pared by 6 bases and J by 7 bases, with 9 bases of the junction left unmatched. This CDR3 spans 15 amino acids. Germline lookup yields CDR1 SGHNT and CDR2 YENEEA. On this clone: What it binds is unknown.

Sequenced input: PBMCs. V usage is TRBV11-3 and J usage is TRBJ2-1, with 10 positions matching TRBD1. The receptor comes from a man aged 18 to 30 in good health and CMV-seronegative. CDR3 in DNA: TGTGCCAGCAGTTACCGACAGGGGGCGGAGAATGAGCAGTTCTTC. Protein product: CASSYRQGAENEQFF.